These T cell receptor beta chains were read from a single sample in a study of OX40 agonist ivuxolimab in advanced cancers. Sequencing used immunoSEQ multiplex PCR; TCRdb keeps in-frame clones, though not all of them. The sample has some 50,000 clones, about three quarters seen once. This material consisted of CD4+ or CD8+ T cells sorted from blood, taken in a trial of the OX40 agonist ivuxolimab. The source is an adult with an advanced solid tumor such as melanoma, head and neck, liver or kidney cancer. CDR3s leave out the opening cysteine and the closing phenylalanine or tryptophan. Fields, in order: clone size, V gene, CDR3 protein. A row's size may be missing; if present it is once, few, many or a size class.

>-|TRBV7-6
ASSLGGTYEQY
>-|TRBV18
ASSPAGVGEQY
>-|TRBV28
ASSRSGTTISYEQY
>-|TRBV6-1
ASSEARVYEQY
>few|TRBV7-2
ASSGGGARTEAF
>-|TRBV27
ASSRSSGNTIY
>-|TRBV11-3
ASSLDLGAYEQY
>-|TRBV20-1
SARDGGRRH
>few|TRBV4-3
ASSQDPRASEF
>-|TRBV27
ASSRPDLSEQY
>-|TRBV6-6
ASSYSVRQGHGYT
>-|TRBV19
ASSIPWGKRNTGELF
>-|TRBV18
ASSLTGGRDNQPQH
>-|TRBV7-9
ASSSQRGGEQY
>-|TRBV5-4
ASSLVGTGALYGYT
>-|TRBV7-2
ASSSLSGRGHEQY
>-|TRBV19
ASSIQNEQF
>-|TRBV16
ASSEKATIY
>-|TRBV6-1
ATIRAETYEQY
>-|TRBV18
ASSPGGSPEKLF
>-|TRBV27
ASSLSVVRADMNTEAF
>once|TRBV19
ASSMGDRVNSPLH
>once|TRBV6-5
ASSPQPTWSPLH
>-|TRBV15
ATSRDLPGQGSEKLF